The rows below give T cell receptor beta chains drawn from one sample of a study of T-cell memory formation after mild COVID-19. TCRdb re-analysed the 5' RACE reads in MiXCR, keeping a single row per CDR3 protein. Of a few hundred thousand distinct CDR3 sequences in the sample, 7.5% to 10% were seen once. Sequencing used PBMCs or a T cell subset sorted from them (not recorded which). The receptor source for this set is a man aged 18 to 35 who had mild COVID-19 (a few samples of this study predate the infection). Cell type and time point are not known. Each CDR3 is given with its conserved first and last residue. Each record gives: V gene, J gene, clone size, CDR3 protein. Size is stated for part of the rows, as once, few or many counts, or as a class when the clone is expanded.

>TRBV2|TRBJ2-2|-
CASRGGLAGITGELFF
>TRBV5-4|TRBJ1-5|few
CASSLGGTGAQPQHF
>TRBV20-1|TRBJ1-3|few
CSAARVVGNTIYF
>TRBV29-1|TRBJ1-1|few
CNCTLWWGATEAFF
>TRBV7-2|TRBJ2-3|-
CASSRGQGVVGTDTQYF
>TRBV7-9|TRBJ2-4|few
CASSPTSGSSAKNIQYF
>TRBV4-2|TRBJ2-1|few
CASSQGSVSPNEQFF
>TRBV7-2|TRBJ2-5|few
CASSSNPGAETQYF
>TRBV7-8|TRBJ2-2|-
CASSLATGSYTGELFF
>TRBV7-3|TRBJ2-1|many
CASSSSGVPYNEQFF
>TRBV6-5|TRBJ1-2|-
CASGQPYGYTF
>TRBV25-1|TRBJ1-1|few
CASSEYQGGAFF
>TRBV14|TRBJ2-3|-
CASSQEGGIFYTQYF
>TRBV7-3|TRBJ2-1|few
CASSINSNSYNEQFF
>TRBV20-1|TRBJ1-6|many
CSARTGGSGNSPLHF
>TRBV28|TRBJ1-2|-
CASIGDGRYGYTF
>TRBV24-1|TRBJ1-1|few
CATTTRQDGTEAFF
>TRBV7-8|TRBJ2-7|-
CASRRQGTYEQYF
>TRBV12-5|TRBJ2-5|few
CASGLGLAGERGETQYF
>TRBV12-5|TRBJ2-2|few
CASGLGAGGVNTGELFF
>TRBV20-1|TRBJ2-5|few
CSAREDRPLGFQETQYF
>TRBV14|TRBJ1-1|-
CASSPRQGGNTEAFF
>TRBV20-1|TRBJ2-7|few
CSAGGGGLGQYF
>TRBV7-9|TRBJ2-7|few
CASSLAGESYEQYF
>TRBV9|TRBJ2-1|many
CASSVSGGSTSSYNEQFF
>TRBV7-2|TRBJ2-1|few
CASSPRRGTYNEQFF
>TRBV5-1|TRBJ2-2|few
CASSLRSSTGELFF